These T cell receptor beta chains were read from a single sample in a study of blood T cell repertoires in COVID-19. Sequenced by immunoSEQ multiplex PCR; TCRdb stores in-frame clones only, minus some. The table shows more than 95,000 clones, with about 80% occurring only once. Input material: peripheral blood. The origin of the receptors is a man aged 55 to 69 with acute or convalescent COVID-19. CDR3s leave out the opening cysteine and the closing phenylalanine or tryptophan. The D gene is left open where the match is weak.

d_gene	j_gene	v_gene	CDR3aa
TRBD1	TRBJ1-3	TRBV11-2	ASRFLRGRSGNTIY
TRBD1	TRBJ1-2	TRBV6-5	ASSYNTGAEGYT
-	TRBJ2-3	TRBV19	ASSRDSTTDTQY
TRBD2	TRBJ2-1	TRBV7-9	ASSLGSPGLAAEQF
TRBD1	TRBJ1-5	TRBV28	ASRSRGDNQPQH
-	TRBJ2-7	TRBV6-9	ASSLPPLAQDEQY
-	TRBJ1-1	TRBV7-9	ASSLEEGVTEAF
TRBD1	TRBJ1-2	TRBV7-9	ASSAQGQGVYGYT
-	TRBJ1-3	TRBV2	ASSLTGSSGNTIY
TRBD1	TRBJ2-7	TRBV25-1	ASSEDRGSYEQY
TRBD2	TRBJ2-7	TRBV12-5	ASGLFLAGATYEQY
-	TRBJ1-4	TRBV5-1	ASSLLTGGYEKLF
TRBD1	TRBJ2-1	TRBV3-1/TRBV3-2	ASSQWTGSDEQF
TRBD1	TRBJ2-1	TRBV2	ASSGQGSYNEQF
TRBD1	TRBJ2-5	TRBV6-2/TRBV6-3	ASSRDRGETQY
TRBD2	TRBJ2-3	TRBV30	AYTSGGDTQY
TRBD2	TRBJ2-2	TRBV18	ASSGLAGYTGELF
TRBD2	TRBJ2-1	TRBV24-1	ATSDPSGGYNEQF
-	TRBJ1-6	TRBV27	ASSLLPQGSGVSPLH
TRBD1	TRBJ2-2	TRBV7-9	ASSEGQTNTGELF
TRBD1	TRBJ2-1	TRBV9	ASSAQTGYYNEQF
TRBD2	TRBJ2-1	TRBV7-2	ASSFRTSGSSSSYNEQF
-	TRBJ2-1	TRBV30	AWSVGGTQYNEQF
-	TRBJ1-4	TRBV19	ASRRRAATNEKLF
TRBD2	TRBJ2-1	TRBV3-1/TRBV3-2	ASSQVSSGQGVSYNEQF
TRBD1	TRBJ1-3	TRBV6-1	ASSEGQGVNTIY
TRBD2	TRBJ2-4	TRBV2	ASSVPRGTRDIQY
TRBD2	TRBJ2-3	TRBV6-5	ASLFSGGDTQY
-	TRBJ1-2	TRBV5-4	ASSLADGRGYGYT
-	TRBJ2-2	TRBV12-3/TRBV12-4	ASSLQQPLMF